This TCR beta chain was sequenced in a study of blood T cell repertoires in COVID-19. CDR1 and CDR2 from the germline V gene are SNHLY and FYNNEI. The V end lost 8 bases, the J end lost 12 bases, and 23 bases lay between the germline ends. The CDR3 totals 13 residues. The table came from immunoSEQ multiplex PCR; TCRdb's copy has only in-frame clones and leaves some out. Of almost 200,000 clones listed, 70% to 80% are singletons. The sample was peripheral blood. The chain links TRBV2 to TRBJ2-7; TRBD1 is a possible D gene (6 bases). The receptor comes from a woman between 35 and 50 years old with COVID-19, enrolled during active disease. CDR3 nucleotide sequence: TGTGCCAGCGGGGGCCAGTGGCGTACCGCCGGGTACTTC. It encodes CASGGQWRTAGYF.